The source of this T cell receptor beta chain is a study of shared clonotypes between healthy human individuals. Germline V CDR1 and CDR2: SQVTM, ANQGSEA. The V gene end was trimmed by 7 bases and the J gene end by 7 bases; junction bases not matched to a gene: 2. This CDR3 is 12 amino acids long. CD45RO-negative cells were positively selected for CCR7, leaving out terminally differentiated effector memory CD45RA+ cells. Libraries were prepared by immunoSEQ multiplex PCR; TCRdb keeps only in-frame clonotypes and omits some of them. The sample consists of approximately 2,200,000 clones, approximately 94% of them appearing once.

The sequenced sample consisted of naive CD8+ T cells from PBMCs. The chain combines TRBV29-1 with TRBJ2-2; TRBD2 agrees at 11 bases. The sequence was obtained from a young man in good health. Some clones in this sample may be carry-over from other donors' samples. The CDR3 sequence: CSGLAGGGELFF. In nucleotides, the CDR3 is TGCAGCGGGCTAGCGGGAGGCGGGGAGCTGTTTTTT.